This TCR beta chain was profiled in a study of patients and donors after allogeneic stem cell transplantation. Via MiXCR, TCRdb re-called the RT-PCR reads, giving one row per CDR3 protein. This table has tens of thousands of distinct CDR3 sequences, approximately 26% appearing once. The CDR3 runs to 14 residues. V gave up 3 bases and J gave up 4 bases, with 10 bases separating them. The V gene's germline CDR1 is MDHEN and CDR2 SYDVKM. The specimen sequenced was blood, either unsorted or a sorted T cell fraction (not recorded which). The chain has TRBV28 and TRBJ2-1; tentatively, D is TRBD1 (5 bases). The receptor was derived from a human donor who was either an allogeneic HSCT recipient or a stem cell or donor lymphocyte infusion donor (not recorded which). It is not recorded whose cells these are; they may come from a transplant donor. The CDR3 nucleotides are TGTGCCAGCAGTTTCTGGGGCGCTTACAATGAGCAGTTCTTC. It yields the protein CASSFWGAYNEQFF.